This T cell receptor (beta chain) was captured in a study of CD8 T cells in Susac syndrome. When the RNA was reverse transcribed, random hexamers were used with an input of roughly 0.5 to 1 ug. It was immunoSEQ multiplex PCR that amplified TCR beta CDR3 across 54 Vbeta and 13 Jbeta. In TCRdb, the immunoSEQ multiplex PCR reads were re-called with MiXCR into one record per CDR3 protein. Here the sample spans some 300,000 distinct CDR3 sequences, 89% being singletons. Sequencing of TCR beta was undertaken in CD8+ and CD4+ T cells derived from blood. Negative isolation was applied to CD8+ and CD4+ T cells, and FACS enrichment was applied to TEMRA cells. This sequence originates from a human donor with multiple sclerosis. The sample taken for sequencing was CD8+ T cells from PBMCs.

The CDR3 loop is CASSITFGYEQYF. The CDR3 DNA is TGTGCCAGCAGTATAACTTTTGGCTACGAGCAGTACTTC. The rearrangement uses TRBV28 and TRBJ2-7; D gene ambiguous. The ends were cut back, 5 bases at V and 3 bases at J, with 11 bases in the middle. The CDR3 has 13 residues. CDR1 and CDR2 (germline): MDHEN, SYDVKM.